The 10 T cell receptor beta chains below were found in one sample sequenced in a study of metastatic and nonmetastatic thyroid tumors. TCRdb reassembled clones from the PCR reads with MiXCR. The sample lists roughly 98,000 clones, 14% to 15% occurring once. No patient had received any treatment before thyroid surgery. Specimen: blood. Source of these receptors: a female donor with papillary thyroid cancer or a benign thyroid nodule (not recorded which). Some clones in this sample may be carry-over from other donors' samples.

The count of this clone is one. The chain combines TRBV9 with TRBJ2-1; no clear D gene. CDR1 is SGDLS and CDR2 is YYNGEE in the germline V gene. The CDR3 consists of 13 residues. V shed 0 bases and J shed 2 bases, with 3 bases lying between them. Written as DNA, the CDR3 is TGTGCCAGCAGCGTAGCCACCTACAATGAGCAGTTCTTC. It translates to CASSVATYNEQFF.

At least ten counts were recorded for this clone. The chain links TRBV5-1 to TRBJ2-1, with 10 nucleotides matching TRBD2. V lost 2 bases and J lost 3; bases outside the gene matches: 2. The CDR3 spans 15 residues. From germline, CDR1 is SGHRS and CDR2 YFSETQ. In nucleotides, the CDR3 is TGCGCCAGCAGCTTATTAGCGGGGGGCTACAATGAGCAGTTCTTC. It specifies CASSLLAGGYNEQFF.

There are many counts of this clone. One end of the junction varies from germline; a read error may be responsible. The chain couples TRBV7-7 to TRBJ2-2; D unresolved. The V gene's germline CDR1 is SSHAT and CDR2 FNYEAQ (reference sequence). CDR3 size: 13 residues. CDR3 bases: TGTGCTAGCAGCTTAGGCAGGACCGGGGAGCTGTTTTTT. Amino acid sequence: CASSLGRTGELFF.

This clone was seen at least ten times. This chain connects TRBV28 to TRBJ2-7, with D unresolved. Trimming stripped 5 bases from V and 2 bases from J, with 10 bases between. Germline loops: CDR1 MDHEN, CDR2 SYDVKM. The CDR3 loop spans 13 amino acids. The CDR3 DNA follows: TGTGCCAGCAGTCGTCAGGACCCCTACGAGCAGTACTTC. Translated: CASSRQDPYEQYF.

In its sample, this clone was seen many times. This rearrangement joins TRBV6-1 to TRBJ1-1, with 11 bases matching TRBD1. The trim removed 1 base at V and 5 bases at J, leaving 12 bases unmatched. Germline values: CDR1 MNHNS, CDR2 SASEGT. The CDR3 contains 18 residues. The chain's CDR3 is CASSEGVGQGAGRTEAFF. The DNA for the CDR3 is TGTGCCAGCAGTGAAGGAGTTGGACAGGGGGCTGGTAGGACTGAAGCTTTCTTT.

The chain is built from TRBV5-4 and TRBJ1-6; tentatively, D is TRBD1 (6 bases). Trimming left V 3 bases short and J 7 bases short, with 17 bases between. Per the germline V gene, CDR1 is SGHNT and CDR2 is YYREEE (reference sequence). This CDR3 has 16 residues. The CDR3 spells CASSYRGGAENSPLHF. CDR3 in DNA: TGTGCCAGCAGCTACCGAGGGGGGGCGGAGAATTCACCCCTCCACTTT.

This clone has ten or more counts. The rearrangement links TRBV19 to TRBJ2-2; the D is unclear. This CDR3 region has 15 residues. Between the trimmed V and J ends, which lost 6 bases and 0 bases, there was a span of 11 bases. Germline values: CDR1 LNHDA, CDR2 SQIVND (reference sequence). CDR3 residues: CASRLVPTNTGELFF. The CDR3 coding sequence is TGTGCCAGTAGGTTGGTCCCTACGAACACCGGGGAGCTGTTTTTT.

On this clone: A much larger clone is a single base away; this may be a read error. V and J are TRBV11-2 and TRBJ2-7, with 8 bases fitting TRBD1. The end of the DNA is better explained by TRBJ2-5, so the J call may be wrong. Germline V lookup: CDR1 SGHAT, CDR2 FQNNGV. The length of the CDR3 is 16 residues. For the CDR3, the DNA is TGTGCCAGCAGCTGGGTGAGGACAGGGTCGGGAGAGACCCAGTACTTC. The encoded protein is CASSWVRTGSGETQYF.

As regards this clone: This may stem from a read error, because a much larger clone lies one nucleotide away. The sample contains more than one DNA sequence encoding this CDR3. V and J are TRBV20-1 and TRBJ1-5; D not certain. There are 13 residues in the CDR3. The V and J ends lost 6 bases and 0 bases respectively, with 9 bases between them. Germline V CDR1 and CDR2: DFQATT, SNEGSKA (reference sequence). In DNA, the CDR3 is TGCAGTGCCAGAAGGAATAGCAATCAGCCCCAGCATTTT. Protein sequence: CSARRNSNQPQHF.

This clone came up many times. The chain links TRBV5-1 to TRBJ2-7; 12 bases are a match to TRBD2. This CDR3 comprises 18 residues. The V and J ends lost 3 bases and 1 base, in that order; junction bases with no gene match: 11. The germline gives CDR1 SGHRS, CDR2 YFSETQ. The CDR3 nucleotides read TGCGCCAGCAGCTCCACACACACTAGCGGGGGGAAGTCCTACGAGCAGTACTTC. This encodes CASSSTHTSGGKSYEQYF.